These T cell receptor beta chains were read from a single sample in a study of shared clonotypes between healthy human individuals. This table comes from immunoSEQ multiplex PCR, and its TCRdb copy is limited to in-frame clones, with some not included. The table has hundreds of thousands of clones, more than 85% seen once. Input material: naive CD8+ T cells sorted from blood. These receptors originate from a young man in good health. Each CDR3 is given with its conserved first and last residue. Each record gives: J gene, V gene, D gene, CDR3 protein, CDR3 DNA. A D gene is named only where the DNA matches it firmly.

TRBJ1-1	TRBV7-9	NA	CASSLGTWNTEAFF	TGTGCCAGCAGCTTGGGGACATGGAACACTGAAGCTTTCTTT
TRBJ2-1	TRBV4-2	NA	CASSQALFAGRQWNEQFF	TGTGCCAGCAGCCAAGCTTTATTTGCGGGACGGCAATGGAATGAGCAGTTCTTC
TRBJ2-1	TRBV4-1	NA	CASSQELGGGYNEQFF	TGCGCCAGCAGCCAAGAACTGGGGGGCGGATACAATGAGCAGTTCTTC
TRBJ1-2	TRBV7-9	NA	CASSLVRGNYGYTF	TGTGCCAGCAGCTTAGTTAGGGGGAACTATGGCTACACCTTC
TRBJ2-7	TRBV19	TRBD1	CASRDRQGVSYEQYF	TGTGCCAGTAGAGATAGACAGGGGGTATCCTACGAGCAGTACTTC
TRBJ2-7	TRBV11-1	NA	CASSLGPQTEQYF	TGTGCCAGCAGCTTAGGGCCCCAGACCGAGCAGTACTTC
TRBJ2-1	TRBV5-1	NA	CASSTDKSYNEQFF	TGCGCCAGCAGCACCGACAAATCCTACAATGAGCAGTTCTTC
TRBJ2-1	TRBV6-5	TRBD2	CASSRSGSWNEQFF	TGTGCCAGCAGTCGTAGCGGGAGTTGGAATGAGCAGTTCTTC
TRBJ2-7	TRBV5-6	TRBD1	CASSYGTGYEQYF	TGTGCCAGCAGCTATGGGACAGGCTACGAGCAGTACTTC
TRBJ2-1	TRBV28	TRBD2	CASRTGAIKRESSYNEQFF	TGTGCCAGCAGAACGGGTGCCATTAAGCGGGAGAGCTCCTACAATGAGCAGTTCTTC
TRBJ1-4	TRBV30	NA	CAWRLGTKLFF	TGTGCCTGGAGGCTTGGGACAAAACTGTTTTTT
TRBJ1-5	TRBV27	NA	CASSLSSGRRPQHF	TGTGCCAGCAGTTTGTCCTCAGGACGGCGGCCCCAGCATTTT
TRBJ2-1	TRBV18	TRBD2	CASSPREDSYNEQFF	TGTGCCAGCTCACCGCGGGAGGACTCCTACAATGAGCAGTTCTTC